These 20 T cell receptor beta chains were all obtained from the same sample, sequenced in a study of CD8+ T cells in alopecia areata. Extracted RNA was reverse transcribed into cDNA, the sequencing template. Profiled with immunoSEQ multiplex PCR; TCRdb holds only in-frame clones, not every one. Of 200,000 to 250,000 clones listed, around three fifths are singletons. Sequencing input: CD8+ T cells sorted from blood. These receptors all come from a human donor in good health.

This chain joins TRBV7-9 and TRBJ1-6; D may be TRBD1 (5 bases). V lost 3 bases and J 9 bases, leaving 15 bases between the germline ends. Germline assignment: CDR1 SEHNR and CDR2 FQNEAQ (reference sequence). The CDR3 length is 15 residues. The CDR3 region is CASSFNDPGVSPLHF. The CDR3 coding sequence is TGTGCCAGCAGCTTTAATGACCCGGGGGTTTCACCCCTCCACTTT. The full variable domain, completed using reference TRBV7-9 and TRBJ1-6, is DTGVSQNPRHKITKRGQNVTFRCDPISEHNRLYWYRQTLGQGPEFLTYFQNEAQLEKSRLLSDRFSAERPKGSFSTLEIQRTEQGDSAMYLCASSFNDPGVSPLHFGNGTRLTVT.

This chain joins TRBV2 and TRBJ2-2, with D perhaps matching TRBD2 (6 bases). Trimming stripped 6 bases from V and 7 bases from J, with 15 bases between. This CDR3 contains 14 residues. CDR1 SNHLY and CDR2 FYNNEI come from the germline V gene. CDR3 protein: CASSSTTGDGELFF. In DNA form, the CDR3 reads TGTGCCAGCAGCTCAACCACGGGGGACGGGGAGCTGTTTTTT.

This clone was observed once. The rearrangement joins TRBV30 to TRBJ1-1; D remains ambiguous. Germline V gives CDR1 GTSNPN, CDR2 SVGIG (reference sequence). V was clipped by 7 bases and J by 6 bases, with 12 bases between them. The CDR3 covers 11 residues. CDR3 DNA: TGTGCCTCCTCCCACGGCGCTGAAGCTTTCTTT. This translates into CASSHGAEAFF.

This chain connects TRBV30 to TRBJ2-7; 10 bases are shared with TRBD2. Germline lookup yields CDR1 GTSNPN and CDR2 SVGIG (reference sequence). Germline trimming cut 1 base from V and 2 bases from J; bases unmatched to any gene: 2. There are 14 residues in the CDR3. CDR3 in amino acids: CAWSGSGGTYEQYF. The CDR3 DNA reads as TGTGCCTGGAGTGGTAGCGGGGGGACCTACGAGCAGTACTTC.

This sequence joins TRBV5-1 and TRBJ2-1; TRBD1 matches at 7 bases. The J segment lost 1 base and the V segment lost 5 bases, leaving 9 bases of the junction unmatched. Per germline, CDR1 SGHRS and CDR2 YFSETQ. CDR3 length: 16 residues. CDR3 sequence reads: CASRSTGAPSYNEQFF. The DNA of the CDR3 is TGCGCCAGCAGATCAACAGGGGCCCCGTCCTACAATGAGCAGTTCTTC.

The chain uses TRBV14 and TRBJ2-3, with D possibly TRBD1 on 5 matching bases. The CDR3 has 13 amino acids. CDR1 and CDR2 from the germline V gene are SGHDN and FVKESK. Trimming cost V 10 bases and J 2 bases, with 13 bases left between them. CDR3 coding DNA: TGTGCCATTCAGGAAGGGGTCACAGATACGCAGTATTTT. Protein product: CAIQEGVTDTQYF.

This clone has only a few counts. The chain uses TRBV29-1 and TRBJ1-2, with D unclear. The V end was cut by 4 bases, the J end by 0 bases, with 6 bases between. From germline, CDR1 is SQVTM and CDR2 ANQGSEA. The CDR3 spans 12 residues. As DNA, the CDR3 is TGCAGCGTTGCGGGTACTAACTATGGCTACACCTTC. The encoded protein is CSVAGTNYGYTF.

This clone came up a few times. V and J are TRBV29-1 and TRBJ2-3; D is unclear. Trimming left V 4 bases short and J 4 bases short, with 12 bases between. Per the germline V gene, CDR1 is SQVTM and CDR2 is ANQGSEA. This CDR3 spans 13 amino acids. The CDR3 nucleotides read TGCAGCGTTGTGACTTTCCTTTCAGATACGCAGTATTTT. Residues: CSVVTFLSDTQYF.

CDR3 nucleotides: TGTGCCAGTAGTTTCCGCCCGATCGTGAGGGGGGACGAGCAGTACTTC. Its translation: CASSFRPIVRGDEQYF. The chain has TRBV19 and TRBJ2-7, with D perhaps given as TRBD1 or TRBD2 (6 bases each). Germline CDR1 reads LNHDA; CDR2 reads SQIVND (reference sequence). Trimming left V 5 bases short and J 5 bases short, with 22 bases between. The CDR3 extends over 16 amino acids.

The chain carries TRBV6-1 and TRBJ1-5; D not resolved. The CDR3 runs 13 residues. V gave up 3 bases and J gave up 3 bases, with 6 bases separating them. Germline CDR1 MNHNS, CDR2 SASEGT. Here the CDR3 reads CASSDSANQPQHF. CDR3 in DNA: TGTGCCAGCAGTGACAGCGCCAATCAGCCCCAGCATTTT.

The chain couples TRBV19 to TRBJ1-5; D is undetermined. Trimming took off 4 bases at V and 7 bases at J, with 8 bases between the two ends. The CDR3 is made up of 12 amino acids. Germline values: CDR1 LNHDA, CDR2 SQIVND (reference sequence). The CDR3 DNA is TGTGCCAGTAGTAACCTTAGGCAGCCCCAGCATTTT. It encodes CASSNLRQPQHF.

The chain uses TRBV2 and TRBJ2-6, with D hard to call. With 2 bases removed from V and 0 bases from J, the gap between germline ends came to 8 bases. The CDR3 runs 16 residues. The germline V gene encodes CDR1 SNHLY and CDR2 FYNNEI. The CDR3 nucleotides read TGTGCCAGCAGTGAAAGGCTGTACTCTGGGGCCAACGTCCTGACTTTC. Amino acid sequence: CASSERLYSGANVLTF.

This CDR3 is CAWNPVNTEAFF. CDR3 DNA sequence: TGTGCCTGGAATCCGGTGAACACTGAAGCTTTCTTT. The V and J genes are TRBV30 and TRBJ1-1; D call uncertain. V lost 4 bases and J lost 0, with 6 bases in between. Germline V gene data show CDR1 as GTSNPN and CDR2 as SVGIG (reference sequence). The length of the CDR3 is 12 residues.

The chain carries TRBV15 and TRBJ2-3; 11 bases match TRBD2. The CDR3 runs to 15 residues. Per germline, CDR1 LNHNV and CDR2 YYDKDF (reference sequence). Trimming took 5 bases from V and 2 from J; bases not matched to a gene: 3. CDR3 DNA sequence: TGTGCCACCAGCCTGACTAGCGGGGACACAGATACGCAGTATTTT. This translates into CATSLTSGDTDTQYF.

Within the sample, this clone is medium-sized. The J gene is TRBJ2-2, the V gene TRBV7-3; D not certain. Germline V gene lookup returns CDR1 SGHTA and CDR2 FQGTGA. Trimming left V 6 bases short and J 6 bases short, with 5 bases between. The CDR3 spans 11 residues. The CDR3 protein is CASRVSGELFF. CDR3 bases: TGTGCCAGCAGGGTTTCCGGGGAGCTGTTTTTT.

This clone was picked up a small number of times. In the same sample, other DNA sequences code for this CDR3. The V and J genes are TRBV4-1 and TRBJ2-7; no reliable D call. CDR3 length: 11 amino acids. Trimming cost V 1 base and J 6 bases, with 4 bases left between them. Germline CDR1 reads MGHRA; CDR2 reads YSYEKL. The CDR3 nucleotides are TGCGCCAGCAGCCAAGGGGTCGAGCAGTACTTC. Translation gives CASSQGVEQYF.

In this sample, this clone turned up a few times. The chain carries TRBV18 and TRBJ2-1, with TRBD2 as a possible D gene (5 bases). This CDR3 region has 14 residues. V lost 3 bases and J lost 5, with 11 bases in between. CDR1 KGHSH and CDR2 LQKENI come from the germline V gene. CDR3 loop: CASSPGVSHNEQFF. The CDR3, as DNA: TGTGCCAGCTCACCCGGGGTAAGCCACAATGAGCAGTTCTTC. The whole variable domain, filled in from reference TRBV18 and TRBJ2-1, reads NAGVMQNPRHLVRRRGQEARLRCSPMKGHSHVYWYRQLPEEGLKFMVYLQKENIIDESGMPKERFSAEFPKEGPSILRIQQVVRGDSAAYFCASSPGVSHNEQFFGPGTRLTVL.

The rearrangement joins TRBV4-1 to TRBJ1-2; no reliable D call. The CDR3 sequence is 13 residues long. Trimming pared 0 bases from V and 4 bases from J, leaving 6 bases between. Germline V gene data show CDR1 as MGHRA and CDR2 as YSYEKL. Written as DNA, the CDR3 is TGCGCCAGCAGCCAAGATGCGATCTATGGCTACACCTTC. Translated: CASSQDAIYGYTF.

V and J are TRBV27 and TRBJ2-3; D is possibly TRBD1 or TRBD2 (5 bases each). There are 15 residues in the CDR3. Trimming took off 2 bases at V and 0 bases at J, with 9 bases between the two ends. Germline V gene lookup returns CDR1 MNHEY and CDR2 SMNVEV (reference sequence). CDR3 sequence reads: CASSLRWGSTDTQYF. The CDR3 DNA is TGTGCCAGCAGTTTAAGGTGGGGGAGCACAGATACGCAGTATTTT.

CDR3 sequence reads: CASSPGTVDEQYF. DNA for the CDR3: TGTGCCAGCAGCCCCGGGACAGTGGACGAGCAGTACTTC. The chain uses TRBV5-6 and TRBJ2-7; 7 bases are shared with TRBD1. Germline CDR1 reads SGHDT; CDR2 reads YYEEEE. The CDR3 spans 13 residues. With 4 bases clipped from V and 5 bases from J, the junction kept 6 bases outside the gene matches.